The TCR beta chain under discussion was sequenced for a study of blood T cell repertoires in COVID-19. Method: immunoSEQ multiplex PCR; TCRdb's copy keeps in-frame clones and lacks some. The sample yields 100,000 to 150,000 clones, roughly 85% seen once. V was clipped by 5 bases and J by 5 bases, with 18 bases between them. Germline loops: CDR1 SEHNR, CDR2 FQNEAQ (reference sequence). The CDR3 extends over 15 amino acids. The sequence came from a woman older than 75 with acute or convalescent COVID-19. This chain connects TRBV7-9 to TRBJ2-5; D perhaps matches TRBD1 (6 bases). Sequenced sample: peripheral blood. The CDR3 nucleotides are TGTGCCAGCAGCCTACGTTCCAGGGGCTGGGAGACCCAGTACTTC. It encodes CASSLRSRGWETQYF. Looking up the rest from reference TRBV7-9 and TRBJ2-5 gives the full variable domain: DTGVSQNPRHKITKRGQNVTFRCDPISEHNRLYWYRQTLGQGPEFLTYFQNEAQLEKSRLLSDRFSAERPKGSFSTLEIQRTEQGDSAMYLCASSLRSRGWETQYFGPGTRLLVL.